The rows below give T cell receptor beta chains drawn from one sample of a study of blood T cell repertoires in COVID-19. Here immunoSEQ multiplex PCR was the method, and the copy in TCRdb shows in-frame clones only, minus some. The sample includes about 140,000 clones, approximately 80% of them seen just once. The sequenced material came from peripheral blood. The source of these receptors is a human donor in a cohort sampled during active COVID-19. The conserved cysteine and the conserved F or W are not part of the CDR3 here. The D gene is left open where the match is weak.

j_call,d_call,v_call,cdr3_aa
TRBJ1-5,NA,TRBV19,ASSIGRNQPQH
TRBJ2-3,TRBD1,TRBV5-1,ASSIGQGGLDTQY
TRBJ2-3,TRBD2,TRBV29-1,SVQTSGGLTDTQY
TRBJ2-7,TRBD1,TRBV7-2,ASSPRTGGTYEQY
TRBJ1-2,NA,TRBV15,ATSRVGGGYT
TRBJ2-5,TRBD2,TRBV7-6,ASSLVPTSGGQETQY
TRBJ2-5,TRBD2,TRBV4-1,ASSQVQRGGLSETQY
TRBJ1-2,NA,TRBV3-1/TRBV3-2,ASSQGAASYYGYT
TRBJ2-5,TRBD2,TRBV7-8,ASSLSASGGSYQETQY
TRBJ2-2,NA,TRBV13,ASSRRGGELF
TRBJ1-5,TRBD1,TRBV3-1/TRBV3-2,ASSQGTGGNQPQH
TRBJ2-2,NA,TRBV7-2,ASSLTNTGELF
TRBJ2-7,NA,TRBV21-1,APRSASGSYEQY
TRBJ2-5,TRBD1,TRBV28,ASSPTGTGIQETQY
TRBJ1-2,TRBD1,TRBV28,ASSQGQGAQSYGYT
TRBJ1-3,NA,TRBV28,ASSLVSSGNTIY
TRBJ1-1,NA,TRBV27,ASSSIRVNTEAF
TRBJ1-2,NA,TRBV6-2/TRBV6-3,ASSYRGSAYYGYT
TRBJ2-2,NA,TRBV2,ASSESGGKTGELF
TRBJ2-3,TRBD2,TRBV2,ASRELAGGNTDTQY
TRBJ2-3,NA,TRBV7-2,ASRAGATDTQY
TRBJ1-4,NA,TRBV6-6,AAGVLRANEKLF
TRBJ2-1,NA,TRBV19,ASISQGWNEQF
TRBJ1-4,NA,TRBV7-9,ASRTGQSNEKLF
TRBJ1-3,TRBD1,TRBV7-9,ASSWQGASGNTIY
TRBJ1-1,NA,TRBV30,AWTLTQGKDTEAF
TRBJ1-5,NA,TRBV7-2,ASRRGGAEPQH
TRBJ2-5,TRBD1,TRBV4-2,ASSQEGQGAKTQY